This passage covers 6 T cell receptor beta chains from one sample sequenced in a study of T-cell reconstitution after alpha-beta-depleted transplantation in children. Unique molecular identifiers were used in preparing the TCRbeta library. TCRdb independently ran MiXCR on the PCR reads; one entry per CDR3 protein. The sample lists a few hundred thousand distinct CDR3 sequences, 20% to 30% occurring once. This sample comprised PBMCs, obtained before TCRalphabeta/CD19-depleted stem cell transplant. These receptor sequences come from a boy under two years old with Wiskott-Aldrich syndrome, due to receive a stem cell transplant.

This chain uses TRBV5-1 with TRBJ2-3, with TRBD2 as a possible D gene (6 bases). The CDR3 is made up of 13 amino acids. Germline values: CDR1 SGHRS, CDR2 YFSETQ. V was clipped by 7 bases and J by 5 bases, with 14 bases between them. CDR3 residues: CASRRGIEDTQYF. The CDR3, as DNA: TGCGCCAGCCGTCGGGGGATCGAAGATACGCAGTATTTT.

This clonotype has only a few counts. This sequence joins TRBV15 and TRBJ1-1; the D is unclear. The V end lost 0 bases, the J end lost 6 bases, and 14 bases lay between the germline ends. Germline V gives CDR1 LNHNV, CDR2 YYDKDF (reference sequence). This CDR3 is built from 15 residues. The CDR3 sequence: CATSRDLGIGAEAFF. The CDR3 DNA reads as TGTGCCACCAGCAGAGATTTAGGGATTGGGGCTGAAGCTTTCTTT.

The chain is built from TRBV20-1 and TRBJ2-3; 7 nucleotides match TRBD2. J was trimmed by 4 bases and V by 3 bases; bases with no gene match: 10. Germline V gives CDR1 DFQATT, CDR2 SNEGSKA (reference sequence). The CDR3 has 15 amino acids. The CDR3 protein is CSARLWEGRADTQYF. CDR3 coding DNA: TGCAGTGCTAGGTTATGGGAGGGCCGAGCAGATACGCAGTATTTT.

The chain is built from TRBV12-3 or TRBV12-4 and TRBJ2-7; TRBD1 matches at 10 bases. V gave up 1 base and J gave up 5 bases; unmatched junction bases: 5. The CDR3 runs 15 residues. The CDR3 DNA follows: TGTGCCAGCAGTTTAGACGGGACAGGGGCCAACGAGCAGTACTTC. Amino acid sequence: CASSLDGTGANEQYF.

The chain uses TRBV6-1 and TRBJ2-1; weak D call: TRBD2 (5 bases). CDR1 MNHNS and CDR2 SASEGT come from the germline V gene. This CDR3 comprises 13 residues. Trimming stripped 7 bases from V and 4 bases from J, with 11 bases between. The CDR3 protein is CASTEGVYNEQFF. CDR3 sequence (DNA): TGTGCCAGCACCGAGGGAGTGTACAATGAGCAGTTCTTC.

The chain carries TRBV4-1 and TRBJ2-7; D is undetermined. Trimming pared 0 bases from V and 9 bases from J, leaving 15 bases between. The CDR3 spans 14 residues. Germline V gives CDR1 MGHRA, CDR2 YSYEKL. The CDR3 DNA is TGCGCCAGCAGCCAAGATCTGAGTCTCCCCGGGCAGTACTTC. Its translation: CASSQDLSLPGQYF.